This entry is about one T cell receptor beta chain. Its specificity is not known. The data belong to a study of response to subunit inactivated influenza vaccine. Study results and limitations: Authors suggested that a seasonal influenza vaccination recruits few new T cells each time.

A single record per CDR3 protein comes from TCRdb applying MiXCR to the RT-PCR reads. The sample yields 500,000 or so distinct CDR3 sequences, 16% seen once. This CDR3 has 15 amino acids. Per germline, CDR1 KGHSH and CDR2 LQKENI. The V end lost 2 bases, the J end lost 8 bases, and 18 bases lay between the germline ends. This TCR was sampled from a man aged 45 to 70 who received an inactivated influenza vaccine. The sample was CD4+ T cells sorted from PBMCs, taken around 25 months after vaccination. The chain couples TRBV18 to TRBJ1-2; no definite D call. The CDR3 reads CASSPNLDKGGGYTF. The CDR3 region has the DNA TGTGCCAGCTCACCAAATCTCGACAAGGGAGGAGGCTACACCTTC.